The sequence of this T cell receptor (beta chain) was determined in a study of blood T cells in healthy people across ages. Together with a sample-barcoded 5' primer, a J-beta primer mix was included in a second PCR lasting about 7 to 12 cycles. Using its own MiXCR run on the 5' RACE reads, TCRdb lists one record per CDR3 protein. The data hold approximately 960,000 distinct CDR3 sequences, with roughly 28% observed a single time. Germline CDR1 DFQATT, CDR2 SNEGSKA (reference sequence). V was shortened by 0 bases and J by 0 bases, with 12 bases between the two germline ends. The CDR3 has 16 residues. The sample was also reused in another study, on T cells of mothers and their children.

The genes are TRBV20-1 and TRBJ2-1; D is possibly TRBD1 or TRBD2 (5 bases each). The receptor was derived from a woman aged 40 to 49 in good health. Sequencing was performed on blood. CDR3 DNA: TGCAGTGCTAGAGATCTGGCAGGGAGCTCCTACAATGAGCAGTTCTTC. This encodes CSARDLAGSSYNEQFF.